This T cell receptor (beta chain) was retrieved from a study of vaccination and CD4 T cells after COVID-19 (dated by TCRdb to between 2020 and 2023). Study-level background: Convalescent patients had a positive SARS-CoV-2 result on nasal swab PCR, and of these patients, several had mild disease and one had severe disease. The convalescent cohort included six males and four females, with two Hispanic individuals, seven Caucasians, two Asians and one multiracial person. Participants got two doses of the Pfizer-BioNTech BNT162b2 vaccine (n=8) or two doses of the Moderna mRNA-1273 vaccine (n=2). Post-COVID blood samples from convalescent patients were collected a median of around 100 days after diagnosis, with a range of roughly 35 to 180 days. Post-vaccine blood samples were collected a median of around 70 days after the second vaccine dose, ranging from about 13 to 241 days. Overlapping spike peptide pools from SARS-CoV-2 and from the common cold coronaviruses HCoV-NL63, HCoV-OC43 and HCoV-229E were used as culture stimuli. Control cultures received a CEFX viral epitope pool as the positive control, an HIV-1 Nef peptide pool as the negative control, or no peptide. In under 13 COVID-19 convalescent patients and a handful of infection-naive healthy vaccine recipients, researchers compared the spike-specific CD4+ TCR repertoire from before mRNA vaccination with the repertoire from after.

Receptor amplification or capture employed PCR. DNA from cultured CD4+ T cells underwent TCR sequencing with the Oncomine TCR Beta short-read assay at the Johns Hopkins FTIC core. The QIAamp micro DNA kit was used to extract genomic DNA from the cultured CD4+ T cells. The Oncomine TCR Beta libraries from cultured CD4+ T cells were pooled using unique dual indexes and then sequenced on an Illumina iSeq 100. The source study handled its data this way. Non-productive sequences were removed, and CDR3s that did not start with C, did not end with F or W, or were shorter than 7 amino acids were discarded. The MANAFEST web application identified antigen-specific clonotypes by comparing peptide-stimulated wells against reference wells and other culture wells. For a clone to be called positive, the clone needed an FDR below 0.05, an odds ratio above 5, and a productive frequency above 0.1% in at least two of three replicate wells. A clonotype counted as cross-reactive if it showed significant expansion both in the SARS-CoV-2 spike wells and in at least one common cold coronavirus spike condition. Similarity between CDR3 sequences was evaluated in R version 3.6.1 using Levenshtein distances (stringdist) and unrooted phylogenetic trees (ape). The public reads were reanalyzed by TCRdb: fastp trimming at Q25, MiXCR alignment, in-frame beta chains only. CDR3 protein sequences are deduplicated, and each keeps its most common genes and DNA. Here the V and J calls rest on TCRdb's processing, not on the authors' analysis. The sample table records approximately 10,000 distinct CDR3 sequences; about 66% of these occur just once. Of the sample, over 20% is held by the ten largest clones.

The treatment or condition tag for this specimen amounts to: approximately 11-day PBMC culture with coronavirus spike peptide pools or control peptides (ViraFEST assay). The ViraFEST assay was used in the study, in which antigen-specific T cells were expanded with peptide pools and expanded clonotypes were subsequently identified by TCR sequencing. The convalescent patients' positive SARS-CoV-2 PCR tests were from March to December 2020, which was before the Alpha, Beta and Delta variants emerged in the United States. Each well held 2.1 million or so PBMCs cultured in IMDM containing approximately 5% human AB serum and 9 to 10 IU/ml IL-2, with 7.5 to 10 ug/ml peptide pools added. Half of the culture medium was replaced with fresh IL-2-containing medium on days 3 and 7. Once the cells had been in culture for 10 days, the EasySep CD4+ T cell isolation kit was used to isolate CD4+ T cells by negative selection. Ficoll-Paque Plus gradient centrifugation was used to isolate PBMCs from whole blood, and the isolated PBMCs were then either used fresh or cryopreserved at -140C. Each culture condition was generally run in triplicate wells.

The investigation overall reported the following: The median number of SARS-CoV-2-reactive clonotypes rose from 21 after infection to around 40 after vaccination, but the change was not significant. Nearly all vaccine-specific clones in convalescent patients (304 of 307) were mono-reactive for SARS-CoV-2 spike rather than cross-reactive with common cold coronaviruses. Only a relatively small number of convalescent patients were included in the study, and early timepoints following natural infection were not analyzed. Among convalescent patients, a median around 83% of the SARS-CoV-2-reactive clones seen after vaccination appeared only after vaccination, which suggests priming specific to the vaccine.

Points on this clonotype: Its antigen specificity is not known. Per-base qualities were not stored, and no clone one base away is much larger.

Per the germline V gene (reference sequence), DFQATT is the CDR1 and SNEGSKA is the CDR2. Trimmed from V: 6 bases; trimmed from J: 3 bases; junction bases lacking a gene match: 10. The CDR3, from cysteine to phenylalanine, totals 15 residues. The CDR3 DNA has 45 bases and is translated from base 1. The clonotype was recovered from a human donor who had recovered from COVID-19. Sequencing input: CD4+ T cells from blood, cultured in vitro. The rearranged segments are TRBV20-1 and TRBJ2-3; 9 nucleotides in the junction match TRBD1. The CDR3 region reads CSATAGQGITDTQYF. The bases are TGCAGTGCCACTGCGGGACAGGGAATTACAGATACGCAGTATTTT.